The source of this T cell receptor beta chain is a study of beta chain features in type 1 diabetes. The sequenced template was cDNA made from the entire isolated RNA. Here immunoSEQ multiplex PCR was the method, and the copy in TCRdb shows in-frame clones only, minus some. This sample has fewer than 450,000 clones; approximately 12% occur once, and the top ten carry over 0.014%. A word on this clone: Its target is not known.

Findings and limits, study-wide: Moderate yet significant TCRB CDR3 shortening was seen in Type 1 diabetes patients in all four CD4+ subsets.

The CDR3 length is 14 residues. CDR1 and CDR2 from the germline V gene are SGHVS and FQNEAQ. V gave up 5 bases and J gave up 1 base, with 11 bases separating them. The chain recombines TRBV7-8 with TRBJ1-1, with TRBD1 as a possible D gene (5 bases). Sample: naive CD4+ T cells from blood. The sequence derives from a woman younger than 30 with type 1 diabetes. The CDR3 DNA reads TGTGCCAGCAGCCAAAAGGGGAAGAACACTGAAGCTTTCTTT. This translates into CASSQKGKNTEAFF.